A single T cell receptor (beta chain) is shown here with its context. This CDR3 region has 14 residues. V shed 2 bases, J shed 6 bases, and the junction held 7 bases outside the gene matches. CDR1 and CDR2 (germline): MNHEY, SMNVEV (reference sequence). These data originate in a study of blood T cell repertoires in COVID-19. Measured with immunoSEQ multiplex PCR; TCRdb has only the in-frame clones, and not every one. The table records approximately 300,000 clones, 86% of them present only once. This rearrangement joins TRBV27 to TRBJ2-7; 7 positions match TRBD2. The origin of this receptor is a woman between 50 and 59 years old with acute or convalescent COVID-19. Sequenced input: peripheral blood. CDR3: CASSLPRLAREQYF. The CDR3 DNA is TGTGCCAGCAGTTTACCCCGACTAGCCCGCGAGCAGTACTTC.